The clone carrying this TCR beta chain was observed a handful of times. Its target is not known. This specimen comes from a study of early T cells in non-severe SARS-CoV-2 infection. Trimming stripped 3 bases from V and 0 bases from J, with 11 bases between. The CDR3 length is 15 residues. CDR1 and CDR2 (germline): SGHTA, FQGTGA. TCRdb redid the calling of the 5' RACE reads with MiXCR, one entry per CDR3 protein. The repertoire holds under 30,000 distinct CDR3 sequences, less than 7% seen once, with 2% to 2.5% in the top ten. Broader study findings: Anti-spike CD8 responses were favored in VDJdb matching, and private and CD4 specificities were missed.

This TCR was sampled from an adult who was a healthcare worker with PCR-confirmed SARS-CoV-2 infection or an uninfected control (not recorded which). The sequenced material came from whole blood. V gene TRBV7-3 combines with J gene TRBJ1-1, with a tentative D call TRBD1 (6 bases). CDR3 coding DNA: TGTGCCAGCAGCTTGGACAGCTTCATGAACACTGAAGCTTTCTTT. It codes for CASSLDSFMNTEAFF.